The 2 T cell receptor beta chains below all came from one sample that was sequenced in a study of T cell clonality in common variable immunodeficiency. Libraries were prepared by immunoSEQ multiplex PCR; TCRdb keeps only in-frame clonotypes and omits some of them. Singletons are absent from the sample, which has tens of thousands of clones. The material sequenced was peripheral blood mononuclear cells. Every receptor here comes from a person aged 18-69 years in good health.

This clone was picked up many times. The read gets to within 3 residues of the CDR3 end, and the germline J gene fills in the rest. The chain couples TRBV5-1 to TRBJ2-3, with TRBD2 matching over 10 bases. The junction had 10 bases not matched to a gene; V was cut back by 3 bases and J by 6 bases. The CDR3 is 16 residues long. The germline CDR1 and CDR2 sequences are SGHRS and YFSETQ. CDR3 DNA, as far as it was read: TGCGCCAGCAGCTGGAGTACTAGCGGGACGGGGGATACG. Its translation is CASSWSTSGTGDT. The CDR3, in full, reads CASSWSTSGTGDTQYF.

At least ten counts were recorded for this clone. The sequenced part of the CDR3 DNA is TGTGCCAGCAGTGAGGAGGGGACATACGACACAGATACG. This encodes CASSEEGTYDTDT. The complete CDR3 protein is CASSEEGTYDTDTQYF. The chain employs TRBV6-4 and TRBJ2-3, with D possibly called TRBD1 or TRBD2 (6 bases each). The read stops 3 residues short of the end of the CDR3; the missing end is completed from the germline J gene. The V and J ends lost 3 bases and 2 bases respectively, with 15 bases between them. The CDR3 extends over 16 amino acids. Germline values: CDR1 MRHNA, CDR2 SNTAGT.